The rows below give T cell receptor beta chains drawn from one sample of a study of blood T cell repertoires in COVID-19. Generated by immunoSEQ multiplex PCR, the TCRdb table keeps only in-frame clones and is missing some. The top ten clones hold around 3.4% of a sample with under 300,000 clones, over 65% of them seen once. The sample comprised peripheral blood. These receptors were obtained from a woman aged 80 or over with acute or convalescent COVID-19. Each CDR3 is given with its conserved first and last residue. Each record gives: CDR3 protein, CDR3 DNA, V gene, clone size, D gene, J gene. The D gene is left open where the match is weak. Clone size appears in some rows only: once, few, many, or a class for an expanded clone.

CDR3: CASSLPPFQGYYEQYF
DNA: TGTGCCAGCAGCTTACCCCCTTTTCAGGGCTACTACGAGCAGTACTTC
V: TRBV7-7
size: once
D: NA
J: TRBJ2-7

CDR3: CAWRGLAGYEQYF
DNA: TGTGCCTGGAGGGGACTAGCGGGCTACGAGCAGTACTTC
V: TRBV30
size: NA
D: TRBD2
J: TRBJ2-7

CDR3: CASSISYSGSNYGYTF
DNA: TGTGCCAGTAGTATTTCGTACAGCGGATCTAACTATGGCTACACCTTC
V: TRBV19
size: NA
D: NA
J: TRBJ1-2

CDR3: CASTRGPSYEQYF
DNA: TGTGCCAGCACTCGCGGGCCCTCCTACGAGCAGTACTTC
V: TRBV6-5
size: NA
D: NA
J: TRBJ2-7

CDR3: CASSTGDFSKNIQYF
DNA: TGTGCCAGCAGCACAGGGGACTTCTCCAAAAACATTCAGTACTTC
V: TRBV7-2
size: NA
D: NA
J: TRBJ2-4

CDR3: CASSPRRAEAFF
DNA: TGTGCCAGCTCACCCAGGAGGGCTGAAGCTTTCTTT
V: TRBV18
size: NA
D: NA
J: TRBJ1-1

CDR3: CASSPQIPGQHHTEAFF
DNA: TGTGCCAGCTCACCACAGATACCGGGACAGCACCACACTGAAGCTTTCTTT
V: TRBV18
size: NA
D: TRBD1
J: TRBJ1-1

CDR3: CASSGRRAEETQYF
DNA: TGCGCCAGCAGCGGGAGGAGGGCCGAAGAGACCCAGTACTTC
V: TRBV5-1
size: NA
D: NA
J: TRBJ2-5

CDR3: CASSFNSLNTGELFF
DNA: TGTGCCAGCAGCTTTAACAGCCTAAACACCGGGGAGCTGTTTTTT
V: TRBV7-9
size: NA
D: NA
J: TRBJ2-2

CDR3: CSASSPRGQAYGYTF
DNA: TGCAGTGCTAGTTCACCCAGGGGGCAGGCCTATGGCTACACCTTC
V: TRBV20-1
size: NA
D: TRBD1
J: TRBJ1-2

CDR3: CASSEGSGRKYF
DNA: TGCGCCAGCAGTGAGGGTAGCGGGAGAAAGTACTTC
V: TRBV10-1
size: NA
D: TRBD2
J: TRBJ2-7

CDR3: CASSPLAGVSYNEQFF
DNA: TGTGCCAGCAGCCCCTTAGCGGGGGTCTCCTACAATGAGCAGTTCTTC
V: TRBV3-1/TRBV3-2
size: NA
D: TRBD2
J: TRBJ2-1

CDR3: CASSPRDRGGYGYTF
DNA: TGTGCCAGCAGCCCGAGGGACAGGGGGGGTTATGGCTACACCTTC
V: TRBV7-6
size: NA
D: TRBD1
J: TRBJ1-2

CDR3: CASSVDTGRDEKLFF
DNA: TGTGCCAGCAGCGTAGATACAGGGAGGGACGAAAAACTGTTTTTT
V: TRBV9
size: NA
D: NA
J: TRBJ1-4

CDR3: CSAGDRGIGNTIYF
DNA: TGCAGCGCTGGGGACAGGGGAATTGGAAACACCATATATTTT
V: TRBV29-1
size: NA
D: TRBD1
J: TRBJ1-3

CDR3: CSVGGAGVTGELFF
DNA: TGCAGCGTTGGAGGAGCGGGGGTGACCGGGGAGCTGTTTTTT
V: TRBV29-1
size: NA
D: TRBD2
J: TRBJ2-2

CDR3: CASSFEVNTEAFF
DNA: TGTGCCAGTAGTTTTGAGGTGAACACTGAAGCTTTCTTT
V: TRBV19
size: NA
D: NA
J: TRBJ1-1

CDR3: CASSSPAGVSSGANVLTF
DNA: TGTGCCAGCAGCTCCCCAGCGGGGGTAAGCTCTGGGGCCAACGTCCTGACTTTC
V: TRBV11-2
size: once
D: TRBD2
J: TRBJ2-6

CDR3: CASSEEGGTNEKLFF
DNA: TGTGCCAGCAGTGAAGAGGGGGGGACTAATGAAAAACTGTTTTTT
V: TRBV2
size: few
D: NA
J: TRBJ1-4

CDR3: CASSKPVFGTENNQPQHF
DNA: TGTGCCAGTAGTAAGCCCGTATTTGGGACAGAAAACAATCAGCCCCAGCATTTT
V: TRBV19
size: NA
D: TRBD1
J: TRBJ1-5

CDR3: CASRRDSENSPLHF
DNA: TGTGCCAGCCGACGGGACAGCGAAAATTCACCCCTCCACTTT
V: TRBV2
size: NA
D: TRBD1
J: TRBJ1-6

CDR3: CASSVEVWTNNEQFF
DNA: TGTGCCAGCAGCGTAGAAGTCTGGACAAATAATGAGCAGTTCTTC
V: TRBV9
size: NA
D: NA
J: TRBJ2-1

CDR3: CASSLTSGRADTQYF
DNA: TGTGCCAGCAGTCTGACTAGCGGGAGGGCAGATACGCAGTATTTT
V: TRBV6-4
size: NA
D: TRBD2
J: TRBJ2-3

CDR3: CSVSKSYNEQFF
DNA: TGCAGCGTTAGCAAGTCCTACAATGAGCAGTTCTTC
V: TRBV29-1
size: NA
D: NA
J: TRBJ2-1

CDR3: CASSLNSGRTYNEQFF
DNA: TGTGCCAGCAGCTTGAATAGCGGGAGGACCTACAATGAGCAGTTCTTC
V: TRBV7-9
size: NA
D: TRBD2
J: TRBJ2-1

CDR3: CASSATAPAMAFF
DNA: TGTGCCAGCAGCGCTACAGCCCCGGCCATGGCTTTCTTT
V: TRBV7-9
size: NA
D: NA
J: TRBJ1-1

CDR3: CASSRSTGTGENSPLHF
DNA: TGCGCCAGCTCCCGTTCCACCGGGACAGGGGAGAATTCACCCCTCCACTTT
V: TRBV5-1
size: NA
D: TRBD1
J: TRBJ1-6

CDR3: CASSLGPAGLAGSTDTQYF
DNA: TGTGCCAGCAGCTTAGGCCCCGCGGGACTAGCGGGAAGCACAGATACGCAGTATTTT
V: TRBV7-9
size: NA
D: TRBD2
J: TRBJ2-3

CDR3: CASSPTFQTATYNEQFF
DNA: TGTGCCAGCTCCCCGACTTTCCAGACGGCCACCTACAATGAGCAGTTCTTC
V: TRBV18
size: NA
D: NA
J: TRBJ2-1

CDR3: CSVDTRGGAIHEQYF
DNA: TGCAGCGTTGACACCCGCGGCGGAGCGATCCACGAGCAGTACTTC
V: TRBV29-1
size: few
D: NA
J: TRBJ2-7